The next 13 T cell receptor beta chains were all read from a single sample in a study of cytomegalovirus exposure and HLA in healthy donors. A multiplex PCR was run with 60 Vbeta primers and 13 Jbeta primers. Data came from immunoSEQ multiplex PCR; TCRdb stores just in-frame clones and leaves some out. The repertoire holds 130,000 to 150,000 clones, with approximately 84% as singletons. The sequenced sample was PBMCs. Receptors originate from a woman aged 60 to 75 in good health and CMV-seropositive.

The J gene is TRBJ2-7, the V gene TRBV10-3; 7 bases map to TRBD1. The CDR3 covers 17 residues. Germline V gene sequence: CDR1 ENHRY, CDR2 SYGVKD. Trimming cost V 3 bases and J 0 bases; bases outside gene matches: 11. CDR3 residues: CAISDHKTGRTSYEQYF. In nucleotides, the CDR3 is TGTGCCATCAGTGACCACAAGACAGGGCGGACCTCCTACGAGCAGTACTTC.

J is TRBJ2-7 and V is TRBV11-2; TRBD2 is a possible D gene (6 bases). The CDR3 is made up of 17 amino acids. V lost 5 bases and J 1 base, leaving 21 bases between the germline ends. The germline V gene encodes CDR1 SGHAT and CDR2 FQNNGV. CDR3 protein: CASSPPGLLEGSYEQYF. The DNA for the CDR3 is TGTGCCAGCAGCCCGCCCGGTTTGCTGGAGGGATCCTACGAGCAGTACTTC.

This clone was counted a few times. The genes are TRBV6-1 and TRBJ2-1, with TRBD2 identical over 7 bases. Trimming removed 6 bases from V and 7 bases from J; junction bases left unmatched: 12. The V gene's germline CDR1 is MNHNS and CDR2 SASEGT. The CDR3 has 15 residues. The CDR3 coding sequence is TGTGCCAGCAGATCAGCGGGGCAGGGTAGTAATGAGCAGTTCTTC. It yields the protein CASRSAGQGSNEQFF.

The chain recombines TRBV2 with TRBJ1-5; TRBD1 matches 11 bases. Germline assignment: CDR1 SNHLY and CDR2 FYNNEI. The V gene end was trimmed by 6 bases and the J gene end by 3 bases; junction bases not matched to a gene: 7. The CDR3 sequence is 16 residues long. The CDR3 DNA reads as TGTGCCAGCAGAGCCGGGACAGGGGGAAACAATCAGCCCCAGCATTTT. Translated: CASRAGTGGNNQPQHF.

The gene calls are TRBV6-6 and TRBJ1-3, with D perhaps matching TRBD1 (5 bases). Trimming pared 8 bases from V and 4 bases from J, leaving 12 bases between. CDR1 is MNHNY, CDR2 SVGAGI, per germline (reference sequence). This CDR3 comprises 13 residues. The CDR3 sequence: CASRVGGGNTIYF. The CDR3 nucleotides are TGTGCCAGCCGAGTGGGGGGGGGAAACACCATATATTTT.

In regard to this clone: One end of the junction does not line up with germline, which may come from a read error. Other DNA variants within this sample encode the same CDR3. The J gene is TRBJ1-6, the V gene TRBV30, with D possibly matching TRBD1 (6 bases). Germline V lookup: CDR1 GTSNPN, CDR2 SVGIG (reference sequence). This CDR3 has 14 residues. The CDR3 DNA reads TGTGCCTGGAGTGTACGGGACAATAATTCCCCCCTCCACTTT. It codes for CAWSVRDNNSPLHF. The full variable domain, rest sourced from reference TRBV30 and TRBJ1-6, is SQTIHQWPATLVQPVGSPLSLECTVEGTSNPNLYWYRQAAGRGLQLLFYSVGIGQISSEVPQNLSASRPQDRQFILSSKKLLLSDSGFYLCAWSVRDNNSPLHFGNGTRLTVT.

J is TRBJ2-4 and V is TRBV5-4, with 7 positions matching TRBD1. The CDR3 length is 13 residues. CDR1 is SGHNT and CDR2 is YYREEE in the germline V gene (reference sequence). The ends lost 1 base at V and 8 bases at J; junction bases unmatched: 3. The CDR3 DNA follows: TGTGCCAGCAGCTTGCGGCAGGGGGACATTCAGTACTTC. Translation: CASSLRQGDIQYF. Using reference TRBV5-4 and TRBJ2-4 for the parts outside the CDR3, the full variable domain is ETGVTQSPTHLIKTRGQQVTLRCSSQSGHNTVSWYQQALGQGPQFIFQYYREEENGRGNFPPRFSGLQFPNYSSELNVNALELDDSALYLCASSLRQGDIQYFGAGTRLSVL.

The chain couples TRBV18 to TRBJ1-1; 8 bases fit TRBD1. Germline V gene data show CDR1 as KGHSH and CDR2 as LQKENI. There are 15 residues in the CDR3. V gave up 3 bases and J gave up 4 bases; unmatched junction bases: 7. CDR3 amino acids: CASSPGWDRSTEAFF. The CDR3 DNA reads TGTGCCAGCTCACCGGGGTGGGACAGGAGCACTGAAGCTTTCTTT.

V and J are TRBV6-1 and TRBJ2-4; TRBD1 might be the D (6 bases). Germline CDR1 and CDR2: MNHNS and SASEGT. CDR3 length: 13 residues. The V end lost 7 bases, the J end lost 0 bases, and 7 bases lay between the germline ends. The CDR3 coding sequence is TGTGCCAGCAACAGGGAAGCCAAAAACATTCAGTACTTC. Protein: CASNREAKNIQYF.

The rearrangement links TRBV6-1 to TRBJ2-7; D call uncertain. The CDR3 covers 15 residues. Germline V gene lookup returns CDR1 MNHNS and CDR2 SASEGT. With 6 bases removed from V and 2 bases from J, the gap between germline ends came to 17 bases. The chain's CDR3 is CASRKTRGEPYEQYF. The CDR3 DNA reads as TGTGCCAGCAGAAAAACACGAGGAGAGCCCTACGAGCAGTACTTC.

This chain connects TRBV5-4 to TRBJ2-7, with 8 bases matching TRBD1. Germline assignment: CDR1 SGHNT and CDR2 YYREEE (reference sequence). The CDR3 has 17 amino acids. J gave up 4 bases and V 0 bases, and 12 bases lay outside the gene matches. As DNA, the CDR3 is TGTGCCAGCAGCTTGGGGCTGGGGACAGGAGCTTTTTACGAGCAGTACTTC. This gives the protein CASSLGLGTGAFYEQYF.

The chain links TRBV7-8 to TRBJ2-7; D is unresolved. The V and J ends lost 1 base and 4 bases respectively, with 11 bases between them. The CDR3 is 14 amino acids. Looked up from germline, CDR1 is SGHVS and CDR2 is FQNEAQ. The CDR3 region has the DNA TGTGCCAGCAGCTTAGGGGTCGGGTTTTACGAGCAGTACTTC. Encoded protein: CASSLGVGFYEQYF.

This chain joins TRBV18 and TRBJ1-1; D remains ambiguous. CDR3 size: 14 residues. V was pared by 3 bases and J by 2 bases, with 10 bases between. CDR1 KGHSH and CDR2 LQKENI come from the germline V gene. The CDR3 region is CASSPGSQNTEAFF. The CDR3 DNA is TGTGCCAGCTCACCGGGGAGCCAAAACACTGAAGCTTTCTTT.